This paragraph covers one T cell receptor (beta chain) sequence. Its antigen is unknown. Looked up from germline, CDR1 is SGHTA and CDR2 is FQGTGA. The CDR3 has 15 amino acids. V lost 4 bases to trimming and J lost 4 bases; unmatched junction nucleotides: 5. The sample is drawn from a study of cytomegalovirus exposure and HLA in healthy donors. Study-wide points: A later analysis found that most CMV-associated TCR beta chains appeared HLA-restricted. Among TCR beta chains, those listed as cytomegalovirus-associated numbered some 160. TCR beta sequences numbering around 15,000 were associated with HLA alleles at 0.05 false discovery rate in a later analysis.

PCR used 60 Vbeta primers and 13 Jbeta primers. The protocol was immunoSEQ multiplex PCR, while the TCRdb copy is restricted to in-frame clones and leaves out a portion. The table lists roughly 120,000 clones, 80% to 85% of them singletons. Sample: PBMCs. This sequence originates from a woman aged 60 to 75 in good health and CMV-seropositive. This chain joins TRBV7-3 and TRBJ2-7; 12 nucleotides agree with TRBD2. The CDR3 sequence: CASSWTGTSGYEQYF. CDR3 DNA sequence: TGTGCCAGCAGCTGGACCGGGACTAGCGGGTACGAGCAGTACTTC.